These 5 T cell receptor beta chains originate from one sample sequenced in a study of T cell changes during pregnancy in multiple sclerosis (dated by TCRdb to about 2019). The library came from the immunoSEQ multiplex PCR assay. TCRdb took over this immuneACCESS table, retaining in-frame rearrangements with V and J assigned. Such tables are incomplete; in checked studies, under half of the missing clones stem from an unresolved V gene, and the remainder is unexplained. The sample contains 81,000 or so clones, roughly nine tenths of them found a single time. In total, the top ten clones hold about 3.8% of the sample. This specimen consisted of PBMCs, obtained in the first trimester of pregnancy. Receptors were obtained from a female donor in good health, serving as a control in a pregnancy study. Some clones in this sample may be carry-over from other donors' samples.

The V and J genes are TRBV5-1 and TRBJ2-7, with 10 nucleotides matching TRBD2. The junction had 9 bases not matched to a gene; V was cut back by 2 bases and J by 13 bases. This CDR3 spans 13 amino acids. The germline gives CDR1 SGHRS, CDR2 YFSETQ. The CDR3, as DNA: TGCGCCAGCAGCTTAGGACTAGCGGAGGCCCTCTACTTC. As protein: CASSLGLAEALYF.

V usage is TRBV6-5 and J usage is TRBJ2-7; the D gene is possibly TRBD1 (7 bases). V shed 5 bases and J shed 4 bases, with 18 bases lying between them. The CDR3 is made up of 15 amino acids. Germline V gene lookup returns CDR1 MNHEY and CDR2 SVGAGI. The CDR3 DNA reads as TGTGCCAGCAGTGGCCGCGGAGGGGGCCGATACGAGCAGTACTTC. This encodes CASSGRGGGRYEQYF.

V usage is TRBV5-1 and J usage is TRBJ2-7; 12 nucleotides line up with TRBD2. V gave up 5 bases and J gave up 5 bases; unmatched junction bases: 8. This CDR3 has 15 amino acids. Germline CDR1 reads SGHRS; CDR2 reads YFSETQ. CDR3 region: CASSSGTSGFHEQYF. CDR3 DNA sequence: TGCGCCAGCAGTTCCGGGACTAGCGGGTTCCACGAGCAGTACTTC.

This rearrangement joins TRBV15 to TRBJ2-2, with 8 bases fitting TRBD2. The ends lost 2 bases at V and 1 base at J; junction bases unmatched: 3. Germline V lookup: CDR1 LNHNV, CDR2 YYDKDF (reference sequence). CDR3 length: 16 residues. The CDR3 protein is CATSRRLAKNTGELFF. Here the CDR3 DNA reads TGTGCCACCAGCAGACGACTAGCGAAGAACACCGGGGAGCTGTTTTTT.

The gene calls are TRBV7-9 and TRBJ2-1; D is unresolved. The germline V gene encodes CDR1 SEHNR and CDR2 FQNEAQ (reference sequence). Between the trimmed V and J ends, which lost 3 bases and 1 base, there was a span of 4 bases. There are 13 residues in the CDR3. The CDR3 here is CASSLESYNEQFF. In DNA, the CDR3 is TGTGCCAGCAGCTTGGAGTCCTACAATGAGCAGTTCTTC.